This T cell receptor beta chain derives from a study of cytomegalovirus exposure and HLA in healthy donors (dated by TCRdb to about 2017). Regarding the complete study: In an earlier analysis of around 540 of the donors, about 270 Gb of sequence data and approximately 100 million unique TCR beta sequences from some 170 million T cells were reported. A handful of DR-DQ haplotypes were handled as single units for association and clustering because linkage in the cohort was strong. Every repertoire in the discovery cohort had been generated on one and the same sequencing platform. Among about 400 genotyped donors of the cohort, an average of roughly 230,000 unique TCR beta nucleotide sequences was sequenced per donor, of which roughly 17% were non-productive. To predict cytomegalovirus infection status, the study brought together high-throughput TCR immunosequencing, statistical association of individual TCRs with disease status, and machine learning. To study patterns of TCR occurrence, a later analysis re-analyzed previously published TCR beta repertoires from several hundred donors and added high-resolution HLA genotyping. Rather than drawing on any new phenotypic data, the later analysis identified candidate immune exposures from TCR beta sequences and the way those sequences occurred across donors. Donor age, sex, ethnicity and CMV serostatus were compiled together with the repertoire data. A later genetic analysis used genome-wide SNP genotypes for about 60% of the roughly 700 donors, treating that subset as a discovery cohort. An early release that covered several hundred HLA-typed donors contained about 300 gigabases of sequencing data and 85 million to 100 million unique TCR sequences. Besides the first cohort of approximately 670 subjects, a separate validation cohort made up of roughly 120 different subjects was used. Of the roughly 400 genotyped donors, more than 75% were placed in the genetic ancestry cluster associated with self-reported Caucasian donors. The aim of the study was to test whether cataloging public T cell receptors could identify signatures of past pathogen exposure. In an earlier analysis of 587 of the donors, high-throughput TCR beta sequencing was used to judge whether each TCR beta V gene segment behaved as functional or pseudogenic. Typing coverage differed by locus: A, B, C, DRB1 and DQB1 were typed in about 620-640 donors, DQA1 in 522, DPA1 in some 570, and DPB1 in roughly 470. Class I and class II HLA loci were covered by the typing at four-digit resolution. The study used immunosequencing to profile the T cell repertoires of approximately 690 subjects and linked those repertoires to cytomegalovirus serostatus. General conclusions and limits of the study: Assigning TCR associations to individual alleles was difficult when HLA alleles, especially DR and DQ, strongly co-occurred. Most CMV-associated TCR beta chains appeared to be HLA-restricted in a later analysis, and the HLA associations seemed to be driven largely by CMV exposure. The classifier was reported to diagnose cytomegalovirus status with high specificity and sensitivity in both the original and validation cohorts. Compared with the approximately 600-donor mean, donors in an Asian-associated ancestry cluster had fewer N-insertions in productive TCRs, according to a later genetic analysis. Because some donors lacked HLA typing at each locus, the association tests relied only on the typed subset. A further reported finding was that TCR beta sequences accurately predicted the HLA-A and HLA-B alleles for most subjects in the first cohort. The cohort was sequenced for TCR beta chains only, and without alpha or paired-chain data the features that could be detected were limited. A later genetic analysis associated a missense DCLRE1C variant with V-gene and J-gene trimming of TCR beta chains, and an independent cohort replicated the association. Across donors, most TCR sequences were observed very rarely, whereas some public TCRs were present in many individuals. Linkage disequilibrium might explain the correlated functional status among segregating V segments, but an unknown experimental factor could not be ruled out. The only immune exposure information available for the cohort was CMV serostatus. In an earlier analysis of over 550 of the donors, most TCR beta V segments were observed in productive rearrangements about 87% or about 30% of the time, broadly matching IMGT annotations. Specific HLA alleles were associated with 18,000 or so TCR beta sequences at a false discovery rate of 0.05 in a later analysis. In vitro tests confirmed that a few of the cytomegalovirus-associated TCR beta chains recognize cytomegalovirus antigens. A later analysis found that HLA-associated TCR beta chains were more clonally expanded and had lower generation probabilities than equally common non-associated chains. The presence/absence analyses assumed that sequencing depth was roughly uniform across donors, and that assumption may not be true. The sequencing pipeline was judged likely to have produced a cluster of highly shared sequence variants as a technical artifact. According to a later analysis, parvovirus B19, influenza, CMV and Epstein-Barr virus appeared linked to several top co-occurrence clusters. Approximately 16 rarely observed V segments, including chromosome 9 orphons, were excluded from the earlier analysis of some 590 of the donors because counts were too low. In the study, some 160 TCR beta chains were listed as associated with cytomegalovirus. In a later analysis, TCR association rates were found to vary across HLA loci, with the most associated TCRs seen for DRB1 alleles and the fewest for HLA-C alleles. The authors suggested that the approach could potentially be generalized to other disease states and immunological phenotypes.

Receptors were amplified or captured by the immunoSEQ multiplex PCR assay. For the multiplex PCR, a mixture combining 60 forward primers for TCR Vbeta segments and 13 reverse primers for TCR Jbeta segments was used. A multiplex PCR assay on genomic DNA amplified the CDR3 region of rearranged TCR beta genes. On the Illumina HiSeq System, the amplified TCR beta libraries were sequenced as 87-base-pair reads. The original pipeline was this. Across the 666 repertoires, a later analysis counted roughly 84 million unique TCR beta chains, roughly 11 million of which were shared by at least two donors. To remove PCR and sequencing errors, raw reads were error-corrected and collapsed into unique sequences using a nearest-neighbor algorithm that merged closely related sequences. V, D and J gene segments were assigned by aligning CDR3 sequences to IMGT reference sequences. For a sequence to be retained, a match of at least six nucleotides to both a V gene segment and a J gene segment was required. Rearrangements were classified as productive when the CDR3 lacked stop codons and remained in frame with V and J, and all other rearrangements were classified as non-productive. CDR3 was defined by IMGT convention, running from the second conserved V-encoded cysteine to the conserved J-encoded phenylalanine. In an earlier analysis of 550 to 650 of the donors, sequences lacking an unambiguous match to a single V gene segment were excluded. In an earlier analysis of around 590 of the donors, a V segment was called functional when productive rearrangements were above 56.7%, and segregating when the standard deviation between donors exceeded 5%. To diagnose cytomegalovirus status from the catalog of TCR beta chain sequences, a statistical classification framework was built. V and J gene assignment, in a later analysis, came from comparing TCR nucleotide sequences with IMGT/GENE-DB human TR gene sequences. Using the TCRdist pipeline, a later analysis assigned CDR3 sequences along with most-parsimonious VDJ recombination scenarios. In a later analysis, every TCR beta chain was defined by the combination of its CDR3 amino acid sequence and its V-gene family, and reads without a unique V-gene family were dropped. As a way to deal with suspected cross-contamination and a sequencing artifact, a later analysis dropped under 600 nucleotide sequences that were highly shared and had low generation probability. For each public chain, a later analysis derived a clonal expansion index from normalized ranks of inferred template counts within each repertoire. In a later analysis, generation probabilities were computed using a VDJ recombination model fitted to out-of-frame rearrangements, and the results were checked against IGoR. Hypergeometric tests were used in a later analysis to score TCR-TCR, TCR-HLA and TCR-CMV co-occurrence, with a repertoire-size bias correction applied to the TCR pairs. False discovery rates were estimated in a later analysis by permuting HLA or CMV assignments 20 times. A later analysis grouped co-occurring TCRs with DBSCAN, adding TCRdist sequence similarity when clustering within HLA-allele-positive subsets. Repertoires with fewer than 30,000 or more than 120,000 public chains were left out of co-occurrence clustering, as were about five repertoires with anomalous nucleotide sharing. TCRdb re-hosts the immuneACCESS table, in-frame sequences only. Its copies lack some clones; in the studies checked, an unresolved V gene accounts for under half of them, and the cause for the rest is not known. From that table come the V and J calls and clone size; the DNA was used to work out D and trimming. This sample gives roughly 100,000 clones in total; around 67% of them show up just once. The top ten clones comprise more than 3% of the sample.

The cohort consisted of 600 to 700 healthy bone marrow donors. Cohort members were all nominally healthy when sampled, although unrecorded immune exposures were likely present. The donor tested CMV seronegative, placing the donor among the 350 to 400 seronegative members of the cohort. A peripheral blood sample was collected from each donor, and TCR beta sequencing was performed on peripheral blood mononuclear cells. The Qiagen DNeasy Blood Extraction Kit was used to extract genomic DNA from the blood cell samples. In regard to this clone: Its antigen remains undetermined. Base qualities were left out, and no much larger clone turns up one base away.

The source material was PBMCs. The sequence was obtained from a woman aged 45-60 years in good health and CMV-seronegative.

The sequenced DNA is TGTGCCAGTCAGTGGACTGGATCCTACAATGAGCAGTTCTTC. Its amino acids are CASQWTGSYNEQFF. The chain links TRBV19 with TRBJ2-1; the D gene is perhaps TRBD2, on 5 matching bases. The germline V gene (reference sequence) yields LNHDA for CDR1 and SQIVND for CDR2. V lost 8 bases and J lost 1 base; the stretch between them is 12 bases long. The CDR3, from cysteine to phenylalanine, totals 14 residues. The only DNA kept is the CDR3, 42 bases in frame from the first base. Extended through the reference TRBV19 and TRBJ2-1 proteins, this CDR3 yields the full variable domain: DGGITQSPKYLFRKEGQNVTLSCEQNLNHDAMYWYRQDPGQGLRLIYYSQIVNDFQKGDIAEGYSVSREKKESFPLTVTSAQKNPTAFYLCASQWTGSYNEQFFGPGTRLTVL.